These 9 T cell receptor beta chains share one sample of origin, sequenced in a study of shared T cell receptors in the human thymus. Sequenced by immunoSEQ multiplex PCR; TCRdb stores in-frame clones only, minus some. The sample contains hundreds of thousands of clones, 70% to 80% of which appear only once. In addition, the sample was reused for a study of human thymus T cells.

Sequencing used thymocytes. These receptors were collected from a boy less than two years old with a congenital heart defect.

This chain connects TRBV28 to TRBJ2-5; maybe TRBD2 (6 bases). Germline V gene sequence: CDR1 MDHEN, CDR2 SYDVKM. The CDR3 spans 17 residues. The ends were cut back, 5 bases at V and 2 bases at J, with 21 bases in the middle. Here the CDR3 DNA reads TGTGCCAGCAGTCTCTCGCGCGGCGGGGCTGGACAAGAGACCCAGTACTTC. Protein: CASSLSRGGAGQETQYF.

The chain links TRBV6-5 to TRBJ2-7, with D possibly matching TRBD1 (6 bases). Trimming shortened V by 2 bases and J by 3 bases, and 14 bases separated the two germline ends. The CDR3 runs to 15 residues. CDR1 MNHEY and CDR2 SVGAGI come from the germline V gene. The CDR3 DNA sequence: TGTGCCAGCAGTTACGGGCAGGGGATGAACTACGAGCAGTACTTC. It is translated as CASSYGQGMNYEQYF.

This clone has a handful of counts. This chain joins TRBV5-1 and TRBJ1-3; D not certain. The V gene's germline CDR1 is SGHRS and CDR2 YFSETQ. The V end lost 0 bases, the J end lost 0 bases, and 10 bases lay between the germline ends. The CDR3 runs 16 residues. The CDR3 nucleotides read TGCGCCAGCAGCTTGGATCCCCTAAGCTCTGGAAACACCATATATTTT. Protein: CASSLDPLSSGNTIYF.

CDR3 region: CASRKPGQGPYEQYF. CDR3 in DNA: TGTGCCAGCAGAAAGCCGGGACAGGGTCCCTACGAGCAGTACTTC. This rearrangement joins TRBV11-2 to TRBJ2-7; 9 nucleotides align to TRBD1. J lost 2 bases, V lost 6 bases, and 8 bases had no gene match. Looked up from germline, CDR1 is SGHAT and CDR2 is FQNNGV. The CDR3 sequence is 15 residues long. Supplemented by reference TRBV11-2 and TRBJ2-7, the full variable domain reads EAGVAQSPRYKIIEKRQSVAFWCNPISGHATLYWYQQILGQGPKLLIQFQNNGVVDDSQLPKDRFSAERLKGVDSTLKIQPAKLEDSAVYLCASRKPGQGPYEQYFGPGTRLTVT.

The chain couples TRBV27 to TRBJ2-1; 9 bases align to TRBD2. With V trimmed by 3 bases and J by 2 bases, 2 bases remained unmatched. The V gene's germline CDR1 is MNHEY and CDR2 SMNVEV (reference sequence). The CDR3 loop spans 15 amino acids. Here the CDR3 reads CASSFAGGTYNEQFF. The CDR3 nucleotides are TGTGCCAGCAGTTTTGCGGGAGGGACCTACAATGAGCAGTTCTTC.

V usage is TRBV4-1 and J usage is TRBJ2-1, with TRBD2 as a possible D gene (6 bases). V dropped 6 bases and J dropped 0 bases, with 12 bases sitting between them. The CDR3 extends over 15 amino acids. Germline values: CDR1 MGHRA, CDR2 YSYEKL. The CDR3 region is CASSLASSSYNEQFF. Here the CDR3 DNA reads TGCGCCAGCAGTCTAGCGTCGAGCTCCTACAATGAGCAGTTCTTC.

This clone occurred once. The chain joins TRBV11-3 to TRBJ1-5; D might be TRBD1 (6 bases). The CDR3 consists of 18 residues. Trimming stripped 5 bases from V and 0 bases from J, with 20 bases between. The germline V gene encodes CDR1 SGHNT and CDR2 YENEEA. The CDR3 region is CASSRGDKSSNSNQPQHF. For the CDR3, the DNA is TGTGCCAGCAGCCGGGGGGACAAATCGAGTAATAGCAATCAGCCCCAGCATTTT.

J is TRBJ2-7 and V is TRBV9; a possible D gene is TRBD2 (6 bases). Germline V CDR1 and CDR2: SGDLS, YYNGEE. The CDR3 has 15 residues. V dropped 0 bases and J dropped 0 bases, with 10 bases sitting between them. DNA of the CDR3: TGTGCCAGCAGCGTAGGGGACTCCCGCTCCTACGAGCAGTACTTC. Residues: CASSVGDSRSYEQYF.

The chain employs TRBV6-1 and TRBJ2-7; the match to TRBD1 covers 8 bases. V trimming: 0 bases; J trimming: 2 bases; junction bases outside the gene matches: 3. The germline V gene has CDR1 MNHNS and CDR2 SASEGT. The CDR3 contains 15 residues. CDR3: CASSEATDRAYEQYF. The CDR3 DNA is TGTGCCAGCAGTGAAGCCACGGACAGGGCCTACGAGCAGTACTTC.